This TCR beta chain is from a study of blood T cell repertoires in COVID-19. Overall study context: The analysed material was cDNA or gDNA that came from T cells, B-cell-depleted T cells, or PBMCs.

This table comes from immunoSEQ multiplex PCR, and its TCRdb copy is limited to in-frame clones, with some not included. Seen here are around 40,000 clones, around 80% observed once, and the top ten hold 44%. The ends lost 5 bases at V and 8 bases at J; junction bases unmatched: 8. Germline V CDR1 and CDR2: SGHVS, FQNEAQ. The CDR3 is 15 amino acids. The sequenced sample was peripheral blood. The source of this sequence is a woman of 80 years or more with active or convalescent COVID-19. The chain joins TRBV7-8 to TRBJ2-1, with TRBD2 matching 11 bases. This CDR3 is CASSPGTSGAHEQFF. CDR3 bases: TGTGCCAGCAGCCCCGGGACTAGCGGAGCTCATGAGCAGTTCTTC. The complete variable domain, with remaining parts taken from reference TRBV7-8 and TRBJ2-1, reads GAGVSQSPRYKVAKRGQDVALRCDPISGHVSLFWYQQALGQGPEFLTYFQNEAQLDKSGLPSDRFFAERPEGSVSTLKIQRTQQEDSAVYLCASSPGTSGAHEQFFGPGTRLTVL.